Sequencing of this TCR beta chain was carried out in a study of T cell changes during pregnancy in multiple sclerosis. Produced via immunoSEQ multiplex PCR; TCRdb's table is partial and in-frame only. This sample carries 55,000 to 80,000 clones, under 95% of them seen once, and the ten largest clones take about 3%. CDR1 and CDR2 (germline): GTSNPN, SVGIG (reference sequence). The CDR3 is 15 amino acids. V lost 3 bases and J 1 base, leaving 15 bases between the germline ends. This specimen consisted of CD8+ T cells from peripheral blood mononuclear cells, obtained in the second trimester of pregnancy. This receptor was identified in a female donor with multiple sclerosis, enrolled in a pregnancy study. V and J are TRBV30 and TRBJ1-2; D gene unclear. CDR3 region: CAWRSIEPFNYGYTF. CDR3 nucleotide sequence: TGTGCCTGGAGATCTATCGAGCCATTTAACTATGGCTACACCTTC.